A single sample gave rise to the 26 T cell receptor beta chains below, sequenced in a study of blood T cells in healthy people across ages. A second roughly 7 to 12 cycle PCR used barcoded and J-beta primers. TCRdb re-called the 5' RACE reads with MiXCR, one entry per CDR3 protein. The data contain hundreds of thousands of distinct CDR3 sequences, under 45% of them singletons. Sequencing input: blood. The source is a man aged 60-69 years in good health.

The J gene is TRBJ2-1, the V gene TRBV15, with 10 bases aligning to TRBD1. Germline-derived CDR1 and CDR2 are LNHNV and YYDKDF (reference sequence). CDR3 size: 14 residues. The V gene end was trimmed by 2 bases and the J gene end by 7 bases; junction bases not matched to a gene: 2. The CDR3 reads CATSRPGQGNEQFF. Written as DNA, the CDR3 is TGTGCCACCAGCAGACCGGGACAGGGGAATGAGCAGTTCTTC. Variable domain in full (rest from reference TRBV15 and TRBJ2-1): DAMVIQNPRYQVTQFGKPVTLSCSQTLNHNVMYWYQQKSSQAPKLLFHYYDKDFNNEADTPDNFQSRRPNTSFCFLDIRSPGLGDTAMYLCATSRPGQGNEQFFGPGTRLTVL.

A few counts support this clonotype. V usage is TRBV15 and J usage is TRBJ2-5; D is undetermined. The CDR3 spans 13 residues. Germline V gene lookup returns CDR1 LNHNV and CDR2 YYDKDF (reference sequence). The V gene lost 3 bases and the J gene lost 3 bases, with 8 bases spanning the gap. The CDR3 DNA reads TGTGCCACCAGCAGGAGCCTAGAAGAGACCCAGTACTTC. Encoded protein: CATSRSLEETQYF.

This chain connects TRBV6-2 or TRBV6-3 to TRBJ2-1; TRBD1 matches at 12 bases. This CDR3 is built from 15 residues. With V trimmed by 5 bases and J by 8 bases, 7 bases remained unmatched. Germline V lookup: CDR1 MNHEY, CDR2 SVGEGT. CDR3 coding DNA: TGTGCCAGCAGTGACGGGACAGGGGGCCGCGATGAGCAGTTCTTC. This translates into CASSDGTGGRDEQFF.

In DNA, the CDR3 is TGTGCCACCAGCAGACTCCCAACTAACTATGGCTACACCTTC. Protein sequence: CATSRLPTNYGYTF. The chain uses TRBV15 and TRBJ1-2; no reliable D call. CDR1 is LNHNV, CDR2 YYDKDF, per germline (reference sequence). V was trimmed by 2 bases and J by 0 bases, leaving 7 bases between them. CDR3 length equals 14 residues.

The chain has TRBV12-3 or TRBV12-4 and TRBJ2-2; a possible D gene is TRBD1 (5 bases). The CDR3 totals 14 residues. Trimming cost V 5 bases and J 6 bases, with 13 bases left between them. The CDR3 is CASSDRREAGELFF. The CDR3 DNA reads TGTGCCAGCAGTGACCGCAGGGAAGCCGGGGAGCTGTTTTTT.

The J gene is TRBJ2-3, the V gene TRBV29-1; D uncertain. The CDR3 runs to 13 residues. Germline V gene data show CDR1 as SQVTM and CDR2 as ANQGSEA. V lost 6 bases, J lost 2 bases, and 12 bases lay in between. This CDR3 is CSVFGSYTDTQYF. The CDR3 nucleotides are TGCAGCGTCTTTGGATCCTACACAGATACGCAGTATTTT.

V gene TRBV12-3 or TRBV12-4 combines with J gene TRBJ2-7, with 7 positions matching TRBD1. V gave up 6 bases and J gave up 2 bases; unmatched junction bases: 7. CDR3 length: 14 amino acids. In DNA form, the CDR3 reads TGTGCCAGCAGAACCGGGACAGAGACCTACGAGCAGTACTTC. It encodes CASRTGTETYEQYF.

The chain joins TRBV5-1 to TRBJ1-4; 10 bases are shared with TRBD1. The CDR3 has 14 amino acids. The J segment lost 8 bases and the V segment lost 8 bases, leaving 9 bases of the junction unmatched. In germline, CDR1 is SGHRS, CDR2 YFSETQ. Here the CDR3 reads CASQTGTGDEKLFF. The CDR3 nucleotides read TGCGCCAGTCAAACCGGGACAGGGGACGAAAAACTGTTTTTT.

The chain employs TRBV5-1 and TRBJ2-1, with D tentatively TRBD1 or TRBD2 (6 bases each). Germline CDR1 reads SGHRS; CDR2 reads YFSETQ. V was trimmed by 4 bases and J by 4 bases, leaving 15 bases between them. The CDR3 spans 15 residues. DNA of the CDR3: TGCGCCAGCAGCCTAGGGGGGTCCATTTACAATGAGCAGTTCTTC. This translates into CASSLGGSIYNEQFF.

A few counts support this clonotype. The rearrangement links TRBV6-2 or TRBV6-3 to TRBJ2-1, with D perhaps matching TRBD2 (5 bases). CDR1 is MNHEY and CDR2 is SVGEGT in the germline V gene. The CDR3 sequence is 15 residues long. Trimming stripped 6 bases from V and 2 bases from J, with 14 bases between. CDR3 protein: CASSRRGVTYNEQFF. In nucleotides, the CDR3 is TGTGCCAGCAGCCGTCGGGGTGTCACCTACAATGAGCAGTTCTTC.

This clonotype was recorded a few times. J is TRBJ1-6 and V is TRBV20-1; perhaps TRBD1 as D (5 bases). The germline CDR1 and CDR2 sequences are DFQATT and SNEGSKA (reference sequence). The CDR3 runs to 14 residues. This CDR3 is CSARGVSYNSPLHF. CDR3 DNA: TGCTCCGCGCGGGGGGTTTCCTATAATTCACCCCTCCACTTT.

The chain uses TRBV7-2 and TRBJ1-1; D is undetermined. The CDR3 length is 12 residues. Germline values: CDR1 SGHTA, CDR2 FQGNSA. V lost 5 bases and J 6 bases, leaving 10 bases between the germline ends. CDR3 in amino acids: CASSPSGAEAFF. The DNA for the CDR3 is TGTGCCAGCAGCCCTAGTGGCGCTGAAGCTTTCTTT.

This chain joins TRBV29-1 and TRBJ2-3; TRBD2 matches at 13 bases. CDR1 SQVTM and CDR2 ANQGSEA come from the germline V gene. This CDR3 has 16 amino acids. Trimming at V came to 6 bases and at J to 2 bases, leaving 8 bases not matched to a gene. The CDR3 loop is CSVKMGLAGITDTQYF. CDR3 bases: TGCAGCGTGAAAATGGGACTAGCGGGGATCACAGATACGCAGTATTTT.

This clonotype occurred once. The J gene is TRBJ1-2, the V gene TRBV4-1; D remains ambiguous. Trimming took 6 bases from V and 2 from J, leaving 10 bases between them. CDR3 length equals 13 residues. CDR1 is MGHRA, CDR2 YSYEKL, per germline. This chain's CDR3 is CASSHQENYGYTF. CDR3 sequence (DNA): TGCGCCAGCAGTCATCAGGAAAACTATGGCTACACCTTC.

V gene TRBV30 combines with J gene TRBJ2-7; 10 nucleotides line up with TRBD1. Germline V CDR1 and CDR2: GTSNPN, SVGIG (reference sequence). This CDR3 contains 13 residues. V dropped 1 base and J dropped 7; count of bases not matched to a gene: 4. As DNA, the CDR3 is TGTGCCTGGAGTGCCGGACAGGGGGGTGAGCAGTACTTC. Amino acid sequence: CAWSAGQGGEQYF.

Notes on this clonotype: A read error is possible here, since a much larger clone lies one base away. The V call is TRBV24-1, the J call TRBJ2-1; D is unclear. Trimming cost V 3 bases and J 1 base, with 9 bases left between them. Germline V lookup: CDR1 KGHDR, CDR2 SFDVKD. This CDR3 has 15 residues. CDR3 DNA sequence: TGTGCCACCAGTGATAGGAGTTCTTCCTACAATGAGCAGTTCTTC. This translates into CATSDRSSSYNEQFF.

V and J are TRBV2 and TRBJ2-1, with 12 positions matching TRBD2. The CDR3 loop spans 15 amino acids. CDR1 is SNHLY, CDR2 FYNNEI, per germline. The V and J ends lost 10 bases and 2 bases, in that order; junction bases with no gene match: 6. This CDR3 is CANKLAGGPYNEQFF. Here the CDR3 DNA reads TGTGCCAACAAACTAGCGGGGGGACCCTACAATGAGCAGTTCTTC.

The rearrangement joins TRBV20-1 to TRBJ2-7; D unresolved. The CDR3 covers 10 residues. Per the germline V gene, CDR1 is DFQATT and CDR2 is SNEGSKA (reference sequence). V shed 8 bases and J shed 7 bases, with 12 bases lying between them. The CDR3 DNA is TGCAGTTACGGCGTCAATGAGCAGTACTTC. Its translation: CSYGVNEQYF.

J is TRBJ2-5 and V is TRBV15, with D unclear. CDR1 is LNHNV and CDR2 is YYDKDF in the germline V gene (reference sequence). This CDR3 is built from 13 residues. V shed 5 bases and J shed 3 bases, with 10 bases lying between them. The CDR3 bases are TGTGCCACCAGCGTCCCAGATAAAGAGACCCAGTACTTC. This codes for CATSVPDKETQYF.

The chain couples TRBV20-1 to TRBJ1-2; D call uncertain. CDR1 DFQATT and CDR2 SNEGSKA come from the germline V gene (reference sequence). This CDR3 comprises 13 residues. Between the trimmed V and J ends, which lost 0 bases and 1 base, there was a span of 6 bases. The CDR3 coding sequence is TGCAGTGCTAGAGATCCCCTTAACTATGGCTACACCTTC. This sequence encodes CSARDPLNYGYTF.

This rearrangement joins TRBV4-3 to TRBJ2-1; D unclear. In germline, CDR1 is LGHNA, CDR2 YSLEER. This CDR3 contains 14 residues. The V end lost 1 base, the J end lost 7 bases, and 11 bases lay between the germline ends. In DNA, the CDR3 is TGCGCCAGCAGCCAAGTTCAGGCAGGTAATGAGCAGTTCTTC. Its protein is CASSQVQAGNEQFF.

This clonotype has only a few counts. The genes are TRBV18 and TRBJ2-1, with D possibly being TRBD2 (5 bases). Trimming removed 6 bases from V and 2 bases from J, with 14 bases in between. This CDR3 region has 15 residues. Per the germline V gene, CDR1 is KGHSH and CDR2 is LQKENI. The CDR3 protein is CASSEPGTPYNEQFF. CDR3 coding DNA: TGTGCCAGCTCTGAGCCGGGAACACCCTACAATGAGCAGTTCTTC.

This rearrangement joins TRBV5-1 to TRBJ1-1; D is ambiguous. V was clipped by 0 bases and J by 4 bases, with 7 bases between them. This CDR3 is 13 amino acids long. CDR1 is SGHRS, CDR2 YFSETQ, per germline. CDR3 loop: CASSLVVGTEAFF. In DNA form, the CDR3 reads TGCGCCAGCAGCTTGGTGGTGGGCACTGAAGCTTTCTTT.

The rearrangement uses TRBV7-2 and TRBJ2-3; D is possibly TRBD1 (5 bases). Germline V CDR1 and CDR2: SGHTA, FQGNSA. V was pared by 0 bases and J by 1 base, with 11 bases between. The CDR3 has 16 amino acids. The CDR3 DNA follows: TGTGCCAGCAGCTTAGCCTTTAGCAGGGGCACAGATACGCAGTATTTT. This translates into CASSLAFSRGTDTQYF.

This clonotype occurred a few times. The rearrangement uses TRBV3-1 and TRBJ1-2; 8 nucleotides line up with TRBD1. The CDR3 is 14 amino acids. V shed 8 bases, J shed 2 bases, and the junction held 7 bases outside the gene matches. Per the germline V gene, CDR1 is LGHDT and CDR2 is YNNKEL (reference sequence). As DNA, the CDR3 is TGTGCCAGCTCACACGGACAGGGAAACTATGGCTACACCTTC. Translated, it gives CASSHGQGNYGYTF. Full variable domain (rest looked up from reference TRBV3-1 and TRBJ1-2): DTAVSQTPKYLVTQMGNDKSIKCEQNLGHDTMYWYKQDSKKFLKIMFSYNNKELIINETVPNRFSPKSPDKAHLNLHINSLELGDSAVYFCASSHGQGNYGYTFGSGTRLTVV.

This chain links TRBV7-2 with TRBJ2-3; D is unresolved. This CDR3 spans 15 amino acids. Germline V CDR1 and CDR2: SGHTA, FQGNSA. The V end lost 2 bases, the J end lost 1 base, and 10 bases lay between the germline ends. CDR3 nucleotide sequence: TGTGCCAGCAGCTTACGGTCGCCGGGCACAGATACGCAGTATTTT. Its translation: CASSLRSPGTDTQYF.